This T cell receptor (beta chain) was recovered during a study of T cells in Graves' hyperthyroidism and ophthalmopathy. Amplification of TCR beta CDR3 regions used RNA as the template. The primer set for the first-round RT-PCR of the TCR CDR3 was HTBI. Using its own MiXCR run on the multiplex PCR reads, TCRdb lists one record per CDR3 protein. Among about 590,000 distinct CDR3 sequences listed, 13% to 15% were seen once. This CDR3 has 15 amino acids. Germline V lookup: CDR1 LGHDT, CDR2 YNNKEL (reference sequence). V was cut by 0 bases and J by 2 bases, with 10 bases left in between. Many counts were recorded for this clonotype.

Input material: blood. The chain recombines TRBV3-1 with TRBJ1-1; D unresolved. The TCR was taken from a woman aged 18-29 years with Graves' ophthalmopathy. CDR3 protein: CASSQEASVNTEAFF. DNA of the CDR3: TGTGCCAGCAGCCAAGAAGCGTCAGTTAACACTGAAGCTTTCTTT. Variable domain in full (rest from reference TRBV3-1 and TRBJ1-1): DTAVSQTPKYLVTQMGNDKSIKCEQNLGHDTMYWYKQDSKKFLKIMFSYNNKELIINETVPNRFSPKSPDKAHLNLHINSLELGDSAVYFCASSQEASVNTEAFFGQGTRLTVV.